Presented here are 4 T cell receptor beta chains from one specimen sequenced in a study of vaccination effects on CD4 cells after COVID-19. TCRdb's copy holds only in-frame clones and misses some; the assay was immunoSEQ multiplex PCR. Seen here are around 47,000 clones, around 72% observed once, and the top ten hold less than 30%. Antigen-specific CD4+ T cells were expanded (with viral peptide pools) by the ViraFEST assay ahead of sequencing. Subsequent to a culture period of approximately 11 days, CD4+ T cells were isolated. PCR showed that the person got SARS-CoV-2 infection at some point between March and December 2020. These receptors lack a known antigen. This specimen was CD4+ T cells from PBMCs cultured with a peptide pool, taken before COVID-19 vaccination. These receptor sequences come from a human donor who had a prior SARS-CoV-2 infection.

The chain joins TRBV15 to TRBJ2-5; no reliable D call. This CDR3 is built from 14 residues. The germline gives CDR1 LNHNV, CDR2 YYDKDF (reference sequence). Trimming left V 1 base short and J 0 bases short, with 6 bases between. CDR3 nucleotides: TGTGCCACCAGCAGAGGTAACAACCAAGAGACCCAGTACTTC. Its protein is CATSRGNNQETQYF.

This rearrangement joins TRBV7-9 to TRBJ2-1; TRBD1 might be the D (5 bases). Looked up from germline, CDR1 is SEHNR and CDR2 is FQNEAQ (reference sequence). This CDR3 contains 14 residues. V lost 5 bases to trimming and J lost 9 bases, with 17 bases between them. CDR3 coding DNA: TGTGCCAGCAGCGCTCGGACAATAGGTGTTGAGCAGTTCTTC. Translated: CASSARTIGVEQFF.

The V call is TRBV27, the J call TRBJ2-1; D not resolved. The CDR3 length is 13 residues. The ends were cut back, 3 bases at V and 6 bases at J, with 9 bases in the middle. CDR1 is MNHEY, CDR2 SMNVEV, per germline (reference sequence). The CDR3 region is CASSFGSFNEQFF. In DNA form, the CDR3 reads TGTGCCAGCAGTTTTGGTTCGTTCAATGAGCAGTTCTTC.

The V and J genes are TRBV5-6 and TRBJ2-3; D gene unclear. Trimming removed 1 base at V and 0 bases at J, with 9 bases between. CDR1 is SGHDT, CDR2 YYEEEE, per germline. The CDR3 sequence is 15 residues long. The CDR3 region is CASSLFGVSTDTQYF. DNA of the CDR3: TGTGCCAGCAGCTTGTTTGGGGTTAGCACAGATACGCAGTATTTT.